This T cell receptor beta chain appears in the sequencing data of a study of blood T cells in healthy people across ages. Study-wide background: Capture via template switching afforded approximately one barcoded beta molecule per two T cells.

The use of a sample-barcoded 5' primer and a J-beta primer mix characterized a second PCR of roughly 7 to 11 cycles. A tag from a template-switch adaptor with 12 random nucleotides marked each cDNA molecule. Each CDR3 protein gets one entry after TCRdb re-called the 5' RACE reads with MiXCR. Of 1.5 million to 2 million distinct CDR3 sequences in the sample, approximately 30% were seen once. Trimming left V 4 bases short and J 2 bases short, with 12 bases between. Germline V gene sequence: CDR1 LNHNV, CDR2 YYDKDF (reference sequence). CDR3 length: 14 residues. This clonotype came up many times. Per individual sample, total RNA of at least 5.5 micrograms was extracted.

This receptor was obtained from a woman aged 25 to 45 in good health. Specimen: blood. The genes are TRBV15 and TRBJ2-7; no clear D gene. The CDR3 DNA is TGTGCCACCAGCACTGGGTACAAACCCTACGAGCAGTACTTC. Translating it yields CATSTGYKPYEQYF.